One sample yielded the 13 T cell receptor beta chains listed below, sequenced in a study of cytotoxic CD8 clonotypes in ibrutinib-treated CLL. TCRdb's copy holds only in-frame clones and misses some; the assay was immunoSEQ multiplex PCR. The data contain over 140,000 clones, around 81% of them singletons. The input for sequencing was PBMCs, taken after 36 months of ibrutinib treatment. These receptors were obtained from a human donor with chronic lymphocytic leukemia.

V is TRBV7-6 and J is TRBJ2-2, with D maybe TRBD1 (6 bases). The CDR3 is made up of 13 amino acids. Between the trimmed V and J ends, which lost 5 bases and 6 bases, there was a span of 10 bases. Germline V CDR1 and CDR2: SGHVS, FNYEAQ. The CDR3: CASSHRDAGELFF. The CDR3 nucleotides are TGTGCCAGCAGCCACAGGGATGCCGGGGAGCTGTTTTTT.

The chain carries TRBV7-8 and TRBJ1-5; D is undetermined. The CDR3 runs 13 residues. Germline V gene sequence: CDR1 SGHVS, CDR2 FQNEAQ. Trimming cost V 2 bases and J 4 bases, with 6 bases left between them. The CDR3 sequence: CASSLKGNQPQHF. In DNA, the CDR3 is TGTGCCAGCAGCTTAAAGGGTAATCAGCCCCAGCATTTT.

The chain has TRBV6-5 and TRBJ2-1; 11 positions match TRBD2. Germline V gene lookup returns CDR1 MNHEY and CDR2 SVGAGI. The CDR3 sequence is 14 residues long. V gave up 5 bases and J gave up 9 bases; unmatched junction bases: 6. The CDR3 region is CASSETSGVTEQFF. CDR3 coding DNA: TGTGCCAGCAGTGAGACTAGCGGGGTAACTGAGCAGTTCTTC.

About this clone itself: This sample includes further DNA sequences coding for the same CDR3. The chain carries TRBV11-2 and TRBJ2-2; 7 bases are shared with TRBD2. The CDR3 is made up of 15 amino acids. J lost 2 bases, V lost 2 bases, and 2 bases had no gene match. The V gene's germline CDR1 is SGHAT and CDR2 FQNNGV. CDR3 in amino acids: CASSLLAVNTGELFF. The CDR3 DNA reads as TGTGCCAGCAGCTTACTAGCGGTTAACACCGGGGAGCTGTTTTTT.

The V and J genes are TRBV15 and TRBJ2-2; TRBD2 aligns across 7 bases. The germline CDR1 and CDR2 sequences are LNHNV and YYDKDF (reference sequence). The CDR3 extends over 16 amino acids. Trimming took 1 base from V and 6 from J; bases not matched to a gene: 8. The CDR3 DNA sequence: TGTGCCACCAGCAGAGGGGGGGACTATTCGTCCGGGGAGCTGTTTTTT. It specifies CATSRGGDYSSGELFF. The complete variable domain, with remaining parts taken from reference TRBV15 and TRBJ2-2, reads DAMVIQNPRYQVTQFGKPVTLSCSQTLNHNVMYWYQQKSSQAPKLLFHYYDKDFNNEADTPDNFQSRRPNTSFCFLDIRSPGLGDTAMYLCATSRGGDYSSGELFFGEGSRLTVL.

This chain joins TRBV19 and TRBJ1-5; no clear D gene. The V end was cut by 1 base, the J end by 5 bases, with 6 bases between. The germline V gene encodes CDR1 LNHDA and CDR2 SQIVND (reference sequence). CDR3 length: 13 residues. The CDR3 nucleotides read TGTGCCAGTAGTATAGGCCGGGATCAGCCCCAGCATTTT. It codes for CASSIGRDQPQHF.

The V gene is TRBV19, the J gene TRBJ2-1; 9 positions match TRBD2. The V gene end was trimmed by 7 bases and the J gene end by 0 bases; junction bases not matched to a gene: 10. CDR3 length: 17 amino acids. In germline, CDR1 is LNHDA, CDR2 SQIVND (reference sequence). CDR3 nucleotide sequence: TGTGCCAGTATTGGCGGGGGGGCCTCGAGCTCCTACAATGAGCAGTTCTTC. Its translation is CASIGGGASSSYNEQFF.

CDR3 coding DNA: TGTGCCAGCAGCCATAGCGGTCCCTTGGTGAAAGAGACCCAGTACTTC. Residues: CASSHSGPLVKETQYF. The chain links TRBV4-2 to TRBJ2-5, with D possibly matching TRBD2 (6 bases). Germline V gives CDR1 LGHNA, CDR2 YNFKEQ. Trimming took 3 bases from V and 3 from J, leaving 17 bases between them. This CDR3 region has 16 residues.

The CDR3 reads CASRGNTGELFF. DNA for the CDR3: TGTGCCAGCAGGGGTAACACCGGGGAGCTGTTTTTT. The chain links TRBV6-1 to TRBJ2-2; D is ambiguous. V was shortened by 6 bases and J by 2 bases, with 4 bases between the two germline ends. CDR3 length: 12 amino acids. Germline V gene data show CDR1 as MNHNS and CDR2 as SASEGT.

The V gene is TRBV28, the J gene TRBJ1-3; D unclear. Germline lookup yields CDR1 MDHEN and CDR2 SYDVKM. This CDR3 comprises 14 residues. Trimming removed 4 bases at V and 3 bases at J, with 10 bases between. The CDR3 DNA reads TGTGCCAGCAGTTCGTTCGTGGGTGGAAACACCATATATTTT. This encodes CASSSFVGGNTIYF.

This chain connects TRBV10-1 to TRBJ2-1; D gene ambiguous. CDR1 and CDR2 (germline): WNHNN, SYGVQD (reference sequence). Trimming stripped 4 bases from V and 5 bases from J, with 6 bases between. The CDR3 contains 12 residues. CDR3 in DNA: TGCGCCAGCAGTGTCGGAGACAATGAGCAGTTCTTC. Amino acid sequence: CASSVGDNEQFF.

The CDR3 loop is CASSYSLAGGSDTQYF. DNA of the CDR3: TGTGCCAGCAGTTACTCCCTAGCGGGGGGTTCAGATACGCAGTATTTT. J is TRBJ2-3 and V is TRBV6-5, with 11 bases fitting TRBD2. Germline loops: CDR1 MNHEY, CDR2 SVGAGI. The CDR3 is 16 amino acids. J was trimmed by 4 bases and V by 0 bases; bases with no gene match: 3.

The V gene is TRBV11-2, the J gene TRBJ2-2; TRBD1 matches 9 bases. The germline CDR1 and CDR2 sequences are SGHAT and FQNNGV. CDR3 size: 17 residues. V lost 0 bases to trimming and J lost 5 bases; unmatched junction nucleotides: 7. The CDR3 is CASSLDIGQGKTGELFF. CDR3 nucleotides: TGTGCCAGCAGCTTAGATATTGGACAGGGGAAGACCGGGGAGCTGTTTTTT.